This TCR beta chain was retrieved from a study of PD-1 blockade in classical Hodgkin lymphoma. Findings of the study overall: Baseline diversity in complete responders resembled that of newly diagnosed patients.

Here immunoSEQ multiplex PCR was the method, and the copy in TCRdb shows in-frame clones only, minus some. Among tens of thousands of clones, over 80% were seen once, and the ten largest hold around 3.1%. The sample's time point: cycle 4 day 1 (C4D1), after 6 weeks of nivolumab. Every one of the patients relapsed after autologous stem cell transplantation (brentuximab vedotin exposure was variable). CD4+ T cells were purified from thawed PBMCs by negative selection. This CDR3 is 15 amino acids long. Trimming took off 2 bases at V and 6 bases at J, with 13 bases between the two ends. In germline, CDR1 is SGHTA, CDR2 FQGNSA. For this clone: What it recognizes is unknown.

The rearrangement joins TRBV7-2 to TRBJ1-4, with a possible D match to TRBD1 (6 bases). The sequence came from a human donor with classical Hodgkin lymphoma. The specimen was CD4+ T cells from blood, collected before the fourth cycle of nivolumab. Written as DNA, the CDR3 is TGTGCCAGCAGCTTATCGGTACAGGGACATGAAAAACTGTTTTTT. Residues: CASSLSVQGHEKLFF. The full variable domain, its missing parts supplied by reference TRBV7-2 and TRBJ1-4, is GAGVSQSPSNKVTEKGKDVELRCDPISGHTALYWYRQSLGQGLEFLIYFQGNSAPDKSGLPSDRFSAERTGGSVSTLTIQRTQQEDSAVYLCASSLSVQGHEKLFFGSGTQLSVL.